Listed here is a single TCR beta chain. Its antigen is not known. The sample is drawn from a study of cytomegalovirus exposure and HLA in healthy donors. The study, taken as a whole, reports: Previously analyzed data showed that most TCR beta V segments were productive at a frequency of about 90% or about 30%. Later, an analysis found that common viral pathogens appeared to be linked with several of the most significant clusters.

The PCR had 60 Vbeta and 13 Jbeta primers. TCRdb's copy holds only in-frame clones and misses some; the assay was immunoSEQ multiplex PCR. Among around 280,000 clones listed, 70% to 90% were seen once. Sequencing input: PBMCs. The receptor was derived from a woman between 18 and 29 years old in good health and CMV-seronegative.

CDR3 loop: CASSPGQGAVNEQFF. In DNA, the CDR3 is TGTGCCAGCAGCCCCGGACAGGGGGCCGTCAATGAGCAGTTCTTC. The chain carries TRBV6-5 and TRBJ2-1, with 11 nucleotides matching TRBD1. The CDR3 sequence is 15 residues long. The germline CDR1 and CDR2 sequences are MNHEY and SVGAGI. Trimming cost V 6 bases and J 6 bases; bases outside gene matches: 7.